The 9 T cell receptor beta chains given below trace back to one sample, sequenced in a study of control samples from healthy donors and cancer patients. Method: immunoSEQ multiplex PCR; TCRdb's copy keeps in-frame clones and lacks some. This table holds about 34,000 clones, approximately 90% found once. The sample taken for sequencing was PBMCs. The source of these receptors is a woman aged 40 to 50 with lung cancer.

The CDR3 protein is CASSYYRGHGYTF. In DNA, the CDR3 is TGTGCCAGCAGCTACTACAGGGGGCATGGCTACACCTTC. The rearrangement links TRBV7-9 to TRBJ1-2; 9 bases are shared with TRBD1. With 4 bases clipped from V and 6 bases from J, the junction kept 3 bases outside the gene matches. CDR3 length: 13 residues. Germline loops: CDR1 SEHNR, CDR2 FQNEAQ (reference sequence).

The V and J genes are TRBV27 and TRBJ1-5, with TRBD1 identical over 8 bases. Looked up from germline, CDR1 is MNHEY and CDR2 is SMNVEV (reference sequence). This CDR3 contains 14 residues. V shed 5 bases and J 6 bases; nucleotides not matched to a gene: 6. The CDR3 here is CASSPQGAGQPQHF. The CDR3 DNA reads as TGTGCCAGCAGTCCCCAGGGGGCGGGTCAGCCCCAGCATTTT.

V usage is TRBV9 and J usage is TRBJ2-2; TRBD2 agrees at 9 bases. This CDR3 spans 16 amino acids. In germline, CDR1 is SGDLS, CDR2 YYNGEE. The junction had 5 bases not matched to a gene; V was cut back by 0 bases and J by 5 bases. CDR3 sequence (DNA): TGTGCCAGCAGCGTAGCTGCGGGGGGGCCAACCGGGGAGCTGTTTTTT. It encodes CASSVAAGGPTGELFF.

The rearrangement uses TRBV5-8 and TRBJ1-2, with 7 bases fitting TRBD1. From germline, CDR1 is SGHTS and CDR2 YDEGEE. This CDR3 is built from 15 residues. J gave up 5 bases and V 4 bases, and 11 bases lay outside the gene matches. Here the CDR3 reads CASSLRDRTFYGYTF. Here the CDR3 DNA reads TGTGCCAGCAGCCTCCGGGACAGAACTTTTTATGGCTACACCTTC.

This clone was seen once. The chain has TRBV5-4 and TRBJ2-7, with 11 bases identical to TRBD1. Trimming took 0 bases from V and 6 from J; bases not matched to a gene: 8. The CDR3 is 16 residues long. CDR1 is SGHNT and CDR2 is YYREEE in the germline V gene (reference sequence). CDR3 sequence: CASSLDYRTGGLEQYF. DNA of the CDR3: TGTGCCAGCAGCTTGGATTATCGGACAGGGGGCCTCGAGCAGTACTTC.

The chain uses TRBV7-8 and TRBJ1-6; 8 bases match TRBD1. The CDR3 has 15 amino acids. Trimming took 5 bases from V and 7 from J; bases not matched to a gene: 7. CDR1 SGHVS and CDR2 FQNEAQ come from the germline V gene. This CDR3 reads CASSPGGTGNSPLHF. CDR3 nucleotide sequence: TGTGCCAGCAGCCCCGGGGGGACAGGCAATTCACCCCTCCACTTT.

The V and J genes are TRBV12-3 or TRBV12-4 and TRBJ2-5; D not certain. The CDR3 is 12 residues long. V was shortened by 4 bases and J by 5 bases, with 8 bases between the two germline ends. CDR3 sequence: CASSSFSETQYF. The CDR3 coding sequence is TGTGCCAGCAGTTCCTTCAGCGAGACCCAGTACTTC.

This chain links TRBV7-3 with TRBJ2-3; D perhaps matches TRBD2 (6 bases). The CDR3 runs 14 residues. V was clipped by 1 base and J by 4 bases, with 9 bases between them. Per germline, CDR1 SGHTA and CDR2 FQGTGA. CDR3 region: CASSLNAGPDTQYF. Here the CDR3 DNA reads TGTGCCAGCAGCTTAAATGCGGGACCAGATACGCAGTATTTT.

In DNA, the CDR3 is TGCGCCAGCAGCTTGGCCGGGAGGGGGAGCCTATATGGCTACACCTTC. It translates to CASSLAGRGSLYGYTF. The chain couples TRBV5-1 to TRBJ1-2; possible D gene TRBD1, 6 bases. The length of the CDR3 is 16 residues. The V gene's germline CDR1 is SGHRS and CDR2 YFSETQ. Trimming removed 0 bases from V and 5 bases from J, with 17 bases in between.